This T cell receptor (beta chain) was sequenced for a study of identifying expanded T cells in peripheral blood. Findings of the study overall: Two-week clone count variance significantly increased as total template count grew. Differentially abundant clones: about 1.3 between replicates, 15 to 17 at around 15 days, around 19 at four.

No infections or other immune events were documented during collection. Measured with immunoSEQ multiplex PCR; TCRdb has only the in-frame clones, and not every one. The data contain approximately 86,000 clones, 85% of them singletons. The V end lost 0 bases, the J end lost 6 bases, and 12 bases lay between the germline ends. This CDR3 is built from 15 residues. Per germline, CDR1 SGDLS and CDR2 YYNGEE. Note on this clone: Its matching antigen is unknown.

This chain uses TRBV9 with TRBJ1-4; D perhaps matches TRBD1 (5 bases). The TCR originated in a person aged 18-70 years in good health. Sequenced material: blood. The CDR3 DNA follows: TGTGCCAGCAGCGTAGCGGCGACAGCTCATGAAAAACTGTTTTTT. This codes for CASSVAATAHEKLFF.